This TCR beta chain was sequenced for a study of blood T cell repertoires in COVID-19. Study-wide context: There were acute and convalescent COVID-19 samples, and they came from the United States, Italy and Spain. Sources were T cells, B-cell-depleted T cells, or PBMCs; the material itself was cDNA or gDNA.

Germline V gives CDR1 MDHEN, CDR2 SYDVKM. V lost 11 bases to trimming and J lost 1 base; unmatched junction nucleotides: 10. CDR3 size: 14 residues. Clones were sequenced by immunoSEQ multiplex PCR, and TCRdb holds only the in-frame ones, with some missing. The repertoire consists of 220,000 or so clones, with approximately 90% occurring once and the leading ten covering approximately 3.4%. The study recruited people aged about 18 to 95 years across about two dozen US areas. Each participant's cohort was designated according to participant-reported clinical history. This rearrangement joins TRBV28 to TRBJ2-5, with 7 bases lining up with TRBD1. Sequencing was performed on PBMCs or T cells enriched from blood (not recorded which). The clonotype comes from a woman younger than 35 in a cohort exposed to, infected with or recovered from COVID-19 (not recorded which). The CDR3 DNA reads as TGTGCCGCCCACCACAGGGGAACCCAAGAGACCCAGTACTTC. This encodes CAAHHRGTQETQYF. Using reference TRBV28 and TRBJ2-5 for the parts outside the CDR3, the full variable domain is DVKVTQSSRYLVKRTGEKVFLECVQDMDHENMFWYRQDPGLGLRLIYFSYDVKMKEKGDIPEGYSVSREKKERFSLILESASTNQTSMYLCAAHHRGTQETQYFGPGTRLLVL.